This T cell receptor beta chain derives from a study of shared clonotypes between healthy human individuals. The V gene's germline CDR1 is SGHNT and CDR2 YYREEE (reference sequence). The CDR3 spans 14 residues. The V and J ends lost 4 bases and 3 bases respectively, with 11 bases between them. General observations from the study: Unshared clonotypes carried lower generation probabilities than those common to all four donors. It was anticipated that sequencing depth would influence how many clonotypes donors shared.

Remarks on this clone: Its specificity is not known.

Sequencing used immunoSEQ multiplex PCR; TCRdb keeps in-frame clones, though not all of them. This table has around 2.5 million clones, more than 85% appearing once. The rearrangement uses TRBV5-4 and TRBJ1-5; D might be TRBD1 (6 bases). This TCR derives from a man younger than 35 in good health. Some clones in this sample may be carry-over from other donors' samples. The sequencing input was naive CD4+ T cells from PBMCs. The subset here: CD45RA+ positively selected. CDR3 residues: CASSLDRNNQPQHF. CDR3 nucleotides: TGTGCCAGCAGCCTTGACAGGAACAATCAGCCCCAGCATTTT.